The 30 T cell receptor beta chains presented below share a single source sample, sequenced in a study of cytotoxic CD8 clonotypes in ibrutinib-treated CLL. This table comes from immunoSEQ multiplex PCR, and its TCRdb copy is limited to in-frame clones, with some not included. The sample lists approximately 330,000 clones; almost 80% were seen once. The specimen comprised PBMCs, sampled before ibrutinib treatment. Receptors were obtained from a human donor with chronic lymphocytic leukemia.

V is TRBV7-2 and J is TRBJ2-5, with a possible D match to TRBD1 (5 bases). Germline CDR1 SGHTA, CDR2 FQGNSA. Trimming left V 6 bases short and J 1 base short, with 18 bases between. The CDR3 runs 16 residues. CDR3 DNA sequence: TGTGCCAGCAGGATTAGTTTAGGGGCGGTCCAAGAGACCCAGTACTTC. It encodes CASRISLGAVQETQYF.

The rearrangement uses TRBV2 and TRBJ2-4, with D perhaps TRBD1 (5 bases). Germline CDR1 SNHLY, CDR2 FYNNEI. CDR3 length: 13 residues. Trimming shortened V by 7 bases and J by 1 base, and 8 bases separated the two germline ends. The CDR3 reads CASTGLAKNIQYF. Written as DNA, the CDR3 is TGTGCCAGCACAGGGCTTGCCAAAAACATTCAGTACTTC. The full variable domain, with the rest looked up from reference TRBV2 and TRBJ2-4, is EPEVTQTPSHQVTQMGQEVILRCVPISNHLYFYWYRQILGQKVEFLVSFYNNEISEKSEIFDDQFSVERPDGSNFTLKIRSTKLEDSAMYFCASTGLAKNIQYFGAGTRLSVL.

The J gene is TRBJ2-5, the V gene TRBV7-8, with D unclear. The CDR3 contains 14 residues. V lost 5 bases, J lost 5 bases, and 15 bases lay in between. Germline V gene lookup returns CDR1 SGHVS and CDR2 FQNEAQ. For the CDR3, the DNA is TGTGCCAGCAGCCCCCAGCCGGTATCGGAGACCCAGTACTTC. Amino acids: CASSPQPVSETQYF.

V gene TRBV27 combines with J gene TRBJ2-7; D might be TRBD2 (5 bases). The CDR3 covers 13 residues. From germline, CDR1 is MNHEY and CDR2 SMNVEV (reference sequence). V was trimmed by 5 bases and J by 4 bases, leaving 12 bases between them. The CDR3 nucleotides read TGTGCCAGCAGTAAATCGCCGGGGTACGAGCAGTACTTC. Translated: CASSKSPGYEQYF.

The chain couples TRBV6-6 to TRBJ2-5; 8 bases align to TRBD2. Looked up from germline, CDR1 is MNHNY and CDR2 is SVGAGI (reference sequence). The CDR3 loop spans 16 amino acids. J was trimmed by 2 bases and V by 6 bases; bases with no gene match: 11. Here the CDR3 reads CASSTGGAGGQETQYF. The CDR3 DNA reads TGTGCCAGCAGCACTGGGGGGGCGGGAGGACAAGAGACCCAGTACTTC.

The chain uses TRBV5-4 and TRBJ2-7; 10 bases are shared with TRBD2. The CDR3 has 15 amino acids. The junction had 3 bases not matched to a gene; V was cut back by 0 bases and J by 3 bases. The germline V gene encodes CDR1 SGHNT and CDR2 YYREEE (reference sequence). CDR3 nucleotides: TGTGCCAGCAGCTTGGCGGCTAGCGGGAGCTACGAGCAGTACTTC. This gives the protein CASSLAASGSYEQYF.

V and J are TRBV11-2 and TRBJ1-2; D may be TRBD1 (5 bases). Trimming took 1 base from V and 6 from J, leaving 12 bases between them. The CDR3 contains 14 residues. Germline lookup yields CDR1 SGHAT and CDR2 FQNNGV. Written as DNA, the CDR3 is TGTGCCAGCAGCTTAGCGCGGATGGGGGATGGCTACACCTTC. Translating gives CASSLARMGDGYTF.

V is TRBV7-9 and J is TRBJ1-2; 7 bases match TRBD1. The V gene's germline CDR1 is SEHNR and CDR2 FQNEAQ (reference sequence). The CDR3 covers 14 residues. The J segment lost 6 bases and the V segment lost 6 bases, leaving 10 bases of the junction unmatched. The CDR3 bases are TGTGCCAGCAGTCCTTCGACAGGGATAGATGGCTACACCTTC. The encoded protein is CASSPSTGIDGYTF.

With respect to this clone: A far larger clone is off by one base, so a read error is likely. This chain connects TRBV7-2 to TRBJ2-5, with D maybe TRBD1 (5 bases). Germline CDR1 reads SGHTA; CDR2 reads FQGNSA. This CDR3 spans 12 amino acids. V lost 6 bases, J lost 5 bases, and 10 bases lay in between. CDR3 region: CASSSGLETQYF. The CDR3 DNA is TGTGCCAGCAGTTCAGGGTTGGAGACCCAGTACTTC.

The chain links TRBV9 to TRBJ1-2, with D hard to call. In germline, CDR1 is SGDLS, CDR2 YYNGEE. The CDR3 length is 13 residues. V was pared by 3 bases and J by 4 bases, with 10 bases between. This CDR3 reads CASSARPFYGYTF. Here the CDR3 DNA reads TGTGCCAGCAGCGCTCGACCATTCTATGGCTACACCTTC.

In this sample, this clone turned up once. The same CDR3 can be traced to other DNA sequences in this sample. The chain is built from TRBV19 and TRBJ2-7, with TRBD2 matching 13 bases. From germline, CDR1 is LNHDA and CDR2 SQIVND (reference sequence). There are 15 residues in the CDR3. The ends lost 6 bases at V and 1 base at J; junction bases unmatched: 3. CDR3 DNA: TGTGCCAGTAGCCCGGGACTAGCGGGATCCTACGAGCAGTACTTC. Translating it yields CASSPGLAGSYEQYF.

Remarks on this clone: Sequence at one end of the junction differs from germline and may be a read error. The rearrangement links TRBV2 to TRBJ2-5; 10 nucleotides agree with TRBD2. The CDR3 totals 15 residues. Germline V gene data show CDR1 as SNHLY and CDR2 as FYNNEI. The CDR3 DNA follows: TGTGCCAGCAGTGATCAGCGGGAGGGAAAAGAGAGCCAGTACTTC. Its protein is CASSDQREGKESQYF.

V gene TRBV5-6 combines with J gene TRBJ1-1, with TRBD1 matching 9 bases. The CDR3 has 13 amino acids. Germline CDR1 and CDR2: SGHDT and YYEEEE. The V gene end was trimmed by 9 bases and the J gene end by 5 bases; junction bases not matched to a gene: 8. CDR3 protein: CAMNRGLRTEAFF. The CDR3 DNA reads TGTGCCATGAACAGGGGGCTGAGGACTGAAGCTTTCTTT.

The gene calls are TRBV27 and TRBJ2-1; 8 bases map to TRBD2. The germline gives CDR1 MNHEY, CDR2 SMNVEV (reference sequence). The CDR3 is 15 amino acids. J was trimmed by 4 bases and V by 6 bases; bases with no gene match: 8. CDR3 DNA sequence: TGTGCCAGCAGCGACGGGGGGGCTCTTTACAATGAGCAGTTCTTC. It specifies CASSDGGALYNEQFF.

The chain carries TRBV2 and TRBJ1-2, with D tentatively TRBD1 (5 bases). The V end was cut by 1 base, the J end by 12 bases, with 15 bases between. Germline CDR1 and CDR2: SNHLY and FYNNEI. The CDR3 consists of 13 residues. CDR3 protein: CASSEGLLWGNTF. CDR3 nucleotides: TGTGCCAGCAGTGAAGGCCTTCTATGGGGGAACACCTTC.

The genes are TRBV6-1 and TRBJ2-7, with D uncertain. The germline V and J ends were trimmed by 1 base and 5 bases, with 15 bases remaining between them. This CDR3 contains 15 residues. CDR1 and CDR2 from the germline V gene are MNHNS and SASEGT. CDR3: CASSEEARLIDEQYF. The CDR3, as DNA: TGTGCCAGCAGTGAAGAAGCCAGGTTGATAGACGAGCAGTACTTC.

V is TRBV6-1 and J is TRBJ1-5; no definite D call. Germline values: CDR1 MNHNS, CDR2 SASEGT. This CDR3 spans 15 amino acids. Trimming removed 4 bases at V and 0 bases at J, with 10 bases between. The CDR3 region has the DNA TGTGCCAGCAGTGGGTTTTTAACTAGCAATCAGCCCCAGCATTTT. This translates into CASSGFLTSNQPQHF.

This clone was counted only a few times. The genes are TRBV12-5 and TRBJ2-5; TRBD2 agrees at 9 bases. Germline-derived CDR1 and CDR2 are LGHNT and FRNRAP. The CDR3 has 12 amino acids. The V segment lost 7 bases and the J segment 4 bases; nucleotides outside the gene matches: 1. Here the CDR3 DNA reads TGTGCTAGTGAACTAGCGGGAGAGACCCAGTACTTC. Translated: CASELAGETQYF.

The chain joins TRBV5-1 to TRBJ1-1; D is unresolved. V was trimmed by 1 base and J by 0 bases, leaving 16 bases between them. The CDR3 covers 17 residues. Germline CDR1 SGHRS, CDR2 YFSETQ. CDR3 loop: CASSLRAGPFMNTEAFF. The DNA for the CDR3 is TGCGCCAGCAGCTTGAGGGCAGGTCCGTTTATGAACACTGAAGCTTTCTTT.

A single count supports this clone. In the same sample, other DNA sequences code for this CDR3. This rearrangement joins TRBV29-1 to TRBJ2-3, with 12 positions matching TRBD2. The germline CDR1 and CDR2 sequences are SQVTM and ANQGSEA. CDR3 size: 14 residues. The J segment lost 4 bases and the V segment lost 7 bases, leaving 6 bases of the junction unmatched. In DNA, the CDR3 is TGCAGCGCTCCGGGACTAGCGGGCGCAGATACGCAGTATTTT. Its translation: CSAPGLAGADTQYF.

V and J are TRBV5-1 and TRBJ2-7; TRBD2 aligns across 9 bases. The junction had 18 bases not matched to a gene; V was cut back by 6 bases and J by 5 bases. The CDR3 is 17 amino acids. Looked up from germline, CDR1 is SGHRS and CDR2 is YFSETQ. The CDR3 reads CASTRDGVAGATHEQYF. Written as DNA, the CDR3 is TGCGCCAGCACTCGGGACGGTGTAGCGGGAGCAACCCACGAGCAGTACTTC.

The chain links TRBV4-2 to TRBJ2-7; perhaps TRBD1 as D (6 bases). Germline loops: CDR1 LGHNA, CDR2 YNFKEQ. V was pared by 1 base and J by 3 bases, with 13 bases between. This CDR3 region has 15 residues. CDR3 region: CASSQAGQISYEQYF. The CDR3 bases are TGTGCCAGCAGCCAAGCCGGACAGATAAGCTACGAGCAGTACTTC.

The CDR3 sequence is CASSKTSGPLGAQFF. The CDR3 DNA sequence: TGTGCCAGCAGTAAGACTAGCGGGCCGCTCGGGGCGCAGTTCTTC. V usage is TRBV6-1 and J usage is TRBJ2-1, with TRBD2 matching over 10 bases. With 5 bases clipped from V and 12 bases from J, the junction kept 13 bases outside the gene matches. Germline lookup yields CDR1 MNHNS and CDR2 SASEGT. The CDR3 runs to 15 residues.

The gene calls are TRBV2 and TRBJ1-3; 9 positions agree with TRBD1. This CDR3 has 16 residues. Losses at the gene ends were 6 bases for V and 0 bases for J; bases not matched to a gene: 6. Germline assignment: CDR1 SNHLY and CDR2 FYNNEI. The CDR3 reads CASSGDRAFSGNTIYF. CDR3 nucleotides: TGTGCCAGCAGCGGGGACAGGGCTTTCTCTGGAAACACCATATATTTT. The full variable domain, with the rest looked up from reference TRBV2 and TRBJ1-3, is EPEVTQTPSHQVTQMGQEVILRCVPISNHLYFYWYRQILGQKVEFLVSFYNNEISEKSEIFDDQFSVERPDGSNFTLKIRSTKLEDSAMYFCASSGDRAFSGNTIYFGEGSWLTVV.

The chain joins TRBV2 to TRBJ1-5; D not resolved. V gave up 3 bases and J gave up 1 base, with 13 bases separating them. The CDR3 spans 16 residues. Germline V gives CDR1 SNHLY, CDR2 FYNNEI. As DNA, the CDR3 is TGTGCCAGCAGTGACTTTGTCACTATAAGCAATCAGCCCCAGCATTTT. Residues: CASSDFVTISNQPQHF.

The chain combines TRBV7-6 with TRBJ2-1, with 11 bases fitting TRBD2. The CDR3 spans 17 residues. V was pared by 1 base and J by 6 bases, with 8 bases of the junction left unmatched. CDR1 is SGHVS, CDR2 FNYEAQ, per germline. This chain's CDR3 is CASSLEAGLADLNEQFF. CDR3 bases: TGTGCCAGCAGCTTAGAGGCGGGACTAGCGGACCTCAATGAGCAGTTCTTC. Combining the CDR3 with reference TRBV7-6 and TRBJ2-1 gives the whole variable domain GAGVSQSPRYKVTKRGQDVALRCDPISGHVSLYWYRQALGQGPEFLTYFNYEAQQDKSGLPNDRFSAERPEGSISTLTIQRTEQRDSAMYRCASSLEAGLADLNEQFFGPGTRLTVL.

The rearrangement uses TRBV5-1 and TRBJ1-2, with D possibly matching TRBD1 (6 bases). Trimming removed 2 bases from V and 0 bases from J, with 11 bases in between. The CDR3 has 15 amino acids. Germline V CDR1 and CDR2: SGHRS, YFSETQ. DNA of the CDR3: TGCGCCAGCAGCTTAGAGGGACAATCTAACTATGGCTACACCTTC. Translated: CASSLEGQSNYGYTF.

The V call is TRBV29-1, the J call TRBJ2-7; the match to TRBD1 covers 8 bases. Germline V lookup: CDR1 SQVTM, CDR2 ANQGSEA. This CDR3 is built from 14 residues. V shed 5 bases and J 4 bases; nucleotides not matched to a gene: 10. CDR3 sequence: CSVLLRDRLYEQYF. The CDR3 region has the DNA TGCAGCGTTCTCTTGAGGGACAGGCTTTACGAGCAGTACTTC.

The chain joins TRBV7-9 to TRBJ1-5; unclear D gene. V shed 0 bases and J shed 9 bases, with 6 bases lying between them. Germline lookup yields CDR1 SEHNR and CDR2 FQNEAQ (reference sequence). This CDR3 contains 12 residues. CDR3: CASSLASMPQHF. The CDR3 region has the DNA TGTGCCAGCAGCTTAGCGTCCATGCCCCAGCATTTT.

V gene TRBV6-1 combines with J gene TRBJ1-5; the D gene is possibly TRBD1 (6 bases). Deletions cut 4 bases from V and 9 bases from J, with 16 bases between. In germline, CDR1 is MNHNS, CDR2 SASEGT. The CDR3 loop spans 14 amino acids. Here the CDR3 reads CASSVTGPLGPQHF. CDR3 sequence (DNA): TGTGCCAGCAGTGTTACAGGGCCCTTGGGGCCCCAGCATTTT.